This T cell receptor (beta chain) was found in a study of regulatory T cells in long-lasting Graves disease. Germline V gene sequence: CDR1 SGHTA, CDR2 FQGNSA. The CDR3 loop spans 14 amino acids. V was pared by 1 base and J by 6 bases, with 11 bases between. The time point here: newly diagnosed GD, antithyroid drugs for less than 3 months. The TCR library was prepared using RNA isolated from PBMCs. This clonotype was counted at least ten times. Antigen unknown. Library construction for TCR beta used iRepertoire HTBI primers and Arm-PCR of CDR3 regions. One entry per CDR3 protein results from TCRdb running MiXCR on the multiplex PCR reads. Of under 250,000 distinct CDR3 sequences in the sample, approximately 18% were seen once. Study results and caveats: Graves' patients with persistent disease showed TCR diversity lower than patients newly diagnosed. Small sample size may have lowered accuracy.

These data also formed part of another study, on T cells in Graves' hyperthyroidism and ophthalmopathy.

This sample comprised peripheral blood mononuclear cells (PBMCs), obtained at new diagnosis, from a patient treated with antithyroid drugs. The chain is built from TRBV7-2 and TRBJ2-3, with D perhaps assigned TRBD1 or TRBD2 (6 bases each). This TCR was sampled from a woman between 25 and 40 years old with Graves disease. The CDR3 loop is CASSLDRGADTQYF. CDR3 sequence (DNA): TGTGCCAGCAGCTTAGATAGGGGGGCGGATACGCAGTATTTT.